This TCR beta chain was identified during a study of graft-versus-host responses after intestinal transplantation. Study background: Each of the recipients got a multivisceral, liver-intestinal, or isolated intestinal transplant. All recipients were given anti-thymocyte globulin induction, and tacrolimus and steroids were then administered for about three years. Whole-study results and caveats: GvH clones surfaced in recipient marrow, some emerging earlier in ileum or blood. Graft-donor T cell macrochimerism in patients accompanied high graft-versus-host to host-versus-graft clonal ratios in allografts.

This CDR3 contains 13 residues. Germline V gene lookup returns CDR1 SQVTM and CDR2 ANQGSEA. Unmatched junction bases numbered 5, after V lost 7 bases and J lost 0 bases. Of note for this clone: What it binds is unknown.

The repertoire was sequenced with immunoSEQ multiplex PCR; TCRdb's copy has only in-frame clones and lacks some. The data hold around 92,000 clones, with 86% observed a single time. The sequences come from PBMCs, collected 255 days after intestinal transplant. This clonotype was obtained from a human patient who received an intestinal transplant, so some T cells may come from the graft donor. The V gene is TRBV29-1, the J gene TRBJ1-1; 7 positions agree with TRBD1. In nucleotides, the CDR3 is TGCAGCGGCACAGGGGTCGTGAACACTGAAGCTTTCTTT. It yields the protein CSGTGVVNTEAFF.